One T cell receptor (beta chain) is described in this entry. Its specificity is unknown. Genomic DNA served as template for TCR beta VDJ and CDR3 profiling. TCRdb reanalysed the reads using MiXCR and keeps one entry per CDR3 protein. The sample lists 250,000 to 350,000 distinct CDR3 sequences, 50% to 65% occurring once. CDR1 and CDR2 (germline): LNHNV, YYDKDF (reference sequence). The CDR3 covers 16 residues. V shed 1 base and J 5 bases; nucleotides not matched to a gene: 9. An expansion of CD8+CD57+ cells by flow cytometry had been shown in patients chosen for sequencing. The data belong to a study of CD8+CD57+ T cells in acquired aplastic anemia. General study results and limits: Between the patient and control groups, CD8+ Simpson's diversity did not differ significantly. Found in both controls and patients were approximately 29 CD8+ CDR3 sequences.

This sequence joins TRBV15 and TRBJ2-7; 9 bases agree with TRBD2. The origin of this receptor is a human donor with aplastic anemia. The sequenced sample was sorted CD4+, CD8+, or CD8+CD57+ T cells (not recorded which) from PBMCs. Here the CDR3 DNA reads TGTGCCACCAGCAGAGTCAGGGCTAGCGGGAACAACGAGCAGTACTTC. Encoded protein: CATSRVRASGNNEQYF.